The 11 T cell receptor beta chains below all came from one sample that was sequenced in a study of blood T cell repertoires in COVID-19 (dated by TCRdb to about 2020). The library was made by the immunoSEQ multiplex PCR assay. The immuneACCESS repertoire file appears here via TCRdb, limited to in-frame rearrangements. These files lack a portion of the clones; in checked studies, under half of the deficit traces to unresolved V genes, and the cause of the others is not known. This sample lists approximately 320,000 clones; 85% were detected once. The ten most abundant clones make up 7.2% of the sample. What was sequenced was peripheral blood. These receptors all stem from a human donor in a cohort sampled during active COVID-19.

This clone was counted only a few times. The chain employs TRBV19 and TRBJ2-3; tentative D call: TRBD2 (6 bases). Trimming cost V 7 bases and J 7 bases, with 12 bases left between them. Germline values: CDR1 LNHDA, CDR2 SQIVND (reference sequence). This CDR3 contains 12 residues. CDR3 sequence (DNA): TGTGCCAGTAACGACGGGAGATATACGCAGTATTTT. Translation gives CASNDGRYTQYF.

V usage is TRBV7-9 and J usage is TRBJ1-4; 9 positions match TRBD1. The V segment lost 6 bases and the J segment 8 bases; nucleotides outside the gene matches: 4. In germline, CDR1 is SEHNR, CDR2 FQNEAQ (reference sequence). The CDR3 totals 13 residues. The CDR3 DNA is TGTGCCAGCAGGCAGGGACAGGGAGAAAAACTGTTTTTT. Its translation is CASRQGQGEKLFF.

This chain joins TRBV18 and TRBJ1-2, with TRBD1 matching over 9 bases. Germline loops: CDR1 KGHSH, CDR2 LQKENI. Unmatched junction bases numbered 6, after V lost 1 base and J lost 0 bases. The CDR3 loop spans 17 amino acids. Here the CDR3 reads CASSPQGQGPANYGYTF. DNA of the CDR3: TGTGCCAGCTCACCACAGGGACAGGGCCCTGCTAACTATGGCTACACCTTC.

The chain is built from TRBV30 and TRBJ2-5; TRBD2 matches 9 bases. CDR3 length equals 15 residues. Germline CDR1 and CDR2: GTSNPN and SVGIG (reference sequence). Unmatched junction bases numbered 12, after V lost 5 bases and J lost 5 bases. The CDR3 coding sequence is TGTGCCTGGTTTGGGAGCGGGGGGTTACGCGAGACCCAGTACTTC. Protein product: CAWFGSGGLRETQYF. Full variable domain (remainder filled in from reference TRBV30 and TRBJ2-5): SQTIHQWPATLVQPVGSPLSLECTVEGTSNPNLYWYRQAAGRGLQLLFYSVGIGQISSEVPQNLSASRPQDRQFILSSKKLLLSDSGFYLCAWFGSGGLRETQYFGPGTRLLVL.

The chain couples TRBV19 to TRBJ1-3; 7 bases agree with TRBD1. CDR1 LNHDA and CDR2 SQIVND come from the germline V gene (reference sequence). V was pared by 5 bases and J by 4 bases, with 5 bases of the junction left unmatched. The CDR3 is 14 amino acids. The CDR3, as DNA: TGTGCCAGTAGTGCGGGACAGCCCGGAAACACCATATATTTT. This codes for CASSAGQPGNTIYF.

The chain combines TRBV10-2 with TRBJ2-7; D unresolved. The V end was cut by 0 bases, the J end by 4 bases, with 7 bases between. The CDR3 spans 13 residues. CDR1 and CDR2 (germline): WSHSY, SAAADI. The CDR3 reads CASSESTRYEQYF. The CDR3 DNA reads TGCGCCAGCAGTGAGTCGACTCGGTACGAGCAGTACTTC.

J is TRBJ2-2 and V is TRBV11-2; TRBD2 is a possible D gene (5 bases). Germline V CDR1 and CDR2: SGHAT, FQNNGV. The CDR3 runs 14 residues. V was cut by 3 bases and J by 6 bases, with 11 bases left in between. The CDR3 region is CASSFTTRAGELFF. As DNA, the CDR3 is TGTGCCAGCAGCTTCACCACGCGGGCCGGGGAGCTGTTTTTT.

The chain uses TRBV5-1 and TRBJ2-2; a possible D gene is TRBD1 (6 bases). V was trimmed by 1 base and J by 7 bases, leaving 14 bases between them. From germline, CDR1 is SGHRS and CDR2 YFSETQ. This CDR3 comprises 15 residues. The CDR3 reads CASSLYGGAYGELFF. The CDR3 DNA sequence: TGCGCCAGCAGCTTGTATGGGGGCGCGTACGGGGAGCTGTTTTTT.

The chain joins TRBV30 to TRBJ1-2; D perhaps matches TRBD1 (5 bases). The CDR3 is 13 residues long. In germline, CDR1 is GTSNPN, CDR2 SVGIG (reference sequence). V lost 5 bases, J lost 8 bases, and 18 bases lay in between. For the CDR3, the DNA is TGTGCCTGGGCCGGCGGGGGGGTGGGAGGCTACACCTTC. The encoded protein is CAWAGGGVGGYTF. Full variable domain (remainder filled in from reference TRBV30 and TRBJ1-2): SQTIHQWPATLVQPVGSPLSLECTVEGTSNPNLYWYRQAAGRGLQLLFYSVGIGQISSEVPQNLSASRPQDRQFILSSKKLLLSDSGFYLCAWAGGGVGGYTFGSGTRLTVV.

V and J are TRBV5-1 and TRBJ2-3, with TRBD2 matching over 9 bases. J was trimmed by 2 bases and V by 4 bases; bases with no gene match: 8. Per germline, CDR1 SGHRS and CDR2 YFSETQ. The CDR3 spans 16 residues. CDR3 residues: CASSVRLAANTDTQYF. As DNA, the CDR3 is TGCGCCAGCAGCGTGAGACTAGCGGCAAACACAGATACGCAGTATTTT.

V usage is TRBV5-1 and J usage is TRBJ1-1, with D maybe TRBD1 (6 bases). This CDR3 region has 14 residues. Per the germline V gene, CDR1 is SGHRS and CDR2 is YFSETQ. V was clipped by 3 bases and J by 5 bases, with 14 bases between them. The CDR3 is CASSSLKGGTEAFF. The CDR3 nucleotides read TGCGCCAGCAGCTCGTTAAAAGGGGGAACTGAAGCTTTCTTT.